The 4 T cell receptor beta chains presented below share a single source sample, sequenced in a study of cytotoxic CD8 clonotypes in ibrutinib-treated CLL. Clones were read by immunoSEQ multiplex PCR, and TCRdb kept only the in-frame ones, dropping some. The profile shows 110,000 to 150,000 clones, approximately 90% of them singletons. Sequencing used PBMCs, obtained after 12 months of ibrutinib treatment. The receptors were sampled from a human donor with chronic lymphocytic leukemia.

The chain carries TRBV27 and TRBJ2-3; D gene uncertain. Germline V CDR1 and CDR2: MNHEY, SMNVEV (reference sequence). The germline V and J ends were trimmed by 6 bases and 2 bases, with 12 bases remaining between them. CDR3 length equals 14 residues. This CDR3 reads CASSRSDTTDTQYF. Written as DNA, the CDR3 is TGTGCCAGCAGCCGAAGCGATACCACAGATACGCAGTATTTT.

J is TRBJ2-1 and V is TRBV19; 8 nucleotides line up with TRBD2. Germline CDR1 LNHDA, CDR2 SQIVND (reference sequence). This CDR3 region has 14 residues. Trimming took 6 bases from V and 13 from J; bases not matched to a gene: 14. The CDR3 nucleotides read TGTGCCAGTAGGCGGGGAGCGGGAGAAGGGGGACAGTTCTTC. The encoded protein is CASRRGAGEGGQFF. The full variable domain, with the rest looked up from reference TRBV19 and TRBJ2-1, is DGGITQSPKYLFRKEGQNVTLSCEQNLNHDAMYWYRQDPGQGLRLIYYSQIVNDFQKGDIAEGYSVSREKKESFPLTVTSAQKNPTAFYLCASRRGAGEGGQFFGPGTRLTVL.

This clone was recorded a few times. This chain links TRBV9 with TRBJ1-1; 9 bases line up with TRBD1. The germline CDR1 and CDR2 sequences are SGDLS and YYNGEE. Trimming removed 7 bases from V and 6 bases from J; junction bases left unmatched: 10. This CDR3 contains 14 residues. CDR3 protein: CASGIRDREAEAFF. CDR3 coding DNA: TGTGCCAGCGGAATCCGGGACAGGGAAGCTGAAGCTTTCTTT.

The CDR3: CASSLAGTTTTTDTQYF. The CDR3 DNA is TGCGCCAGCAGCTTGGCTGGGACTACCACTACCACAGATACGCAGTATTTT. This chain links TRBV5-1 with TRBJ2-3, with TRBD2 matching 7 bases. CDR1 is SGHRS, CDR2 YFSETQ, per germline. J was trimmed by 2 bases and V by 0 bases; bases with no gene match: 9. The CDR3 covers 17 residues.